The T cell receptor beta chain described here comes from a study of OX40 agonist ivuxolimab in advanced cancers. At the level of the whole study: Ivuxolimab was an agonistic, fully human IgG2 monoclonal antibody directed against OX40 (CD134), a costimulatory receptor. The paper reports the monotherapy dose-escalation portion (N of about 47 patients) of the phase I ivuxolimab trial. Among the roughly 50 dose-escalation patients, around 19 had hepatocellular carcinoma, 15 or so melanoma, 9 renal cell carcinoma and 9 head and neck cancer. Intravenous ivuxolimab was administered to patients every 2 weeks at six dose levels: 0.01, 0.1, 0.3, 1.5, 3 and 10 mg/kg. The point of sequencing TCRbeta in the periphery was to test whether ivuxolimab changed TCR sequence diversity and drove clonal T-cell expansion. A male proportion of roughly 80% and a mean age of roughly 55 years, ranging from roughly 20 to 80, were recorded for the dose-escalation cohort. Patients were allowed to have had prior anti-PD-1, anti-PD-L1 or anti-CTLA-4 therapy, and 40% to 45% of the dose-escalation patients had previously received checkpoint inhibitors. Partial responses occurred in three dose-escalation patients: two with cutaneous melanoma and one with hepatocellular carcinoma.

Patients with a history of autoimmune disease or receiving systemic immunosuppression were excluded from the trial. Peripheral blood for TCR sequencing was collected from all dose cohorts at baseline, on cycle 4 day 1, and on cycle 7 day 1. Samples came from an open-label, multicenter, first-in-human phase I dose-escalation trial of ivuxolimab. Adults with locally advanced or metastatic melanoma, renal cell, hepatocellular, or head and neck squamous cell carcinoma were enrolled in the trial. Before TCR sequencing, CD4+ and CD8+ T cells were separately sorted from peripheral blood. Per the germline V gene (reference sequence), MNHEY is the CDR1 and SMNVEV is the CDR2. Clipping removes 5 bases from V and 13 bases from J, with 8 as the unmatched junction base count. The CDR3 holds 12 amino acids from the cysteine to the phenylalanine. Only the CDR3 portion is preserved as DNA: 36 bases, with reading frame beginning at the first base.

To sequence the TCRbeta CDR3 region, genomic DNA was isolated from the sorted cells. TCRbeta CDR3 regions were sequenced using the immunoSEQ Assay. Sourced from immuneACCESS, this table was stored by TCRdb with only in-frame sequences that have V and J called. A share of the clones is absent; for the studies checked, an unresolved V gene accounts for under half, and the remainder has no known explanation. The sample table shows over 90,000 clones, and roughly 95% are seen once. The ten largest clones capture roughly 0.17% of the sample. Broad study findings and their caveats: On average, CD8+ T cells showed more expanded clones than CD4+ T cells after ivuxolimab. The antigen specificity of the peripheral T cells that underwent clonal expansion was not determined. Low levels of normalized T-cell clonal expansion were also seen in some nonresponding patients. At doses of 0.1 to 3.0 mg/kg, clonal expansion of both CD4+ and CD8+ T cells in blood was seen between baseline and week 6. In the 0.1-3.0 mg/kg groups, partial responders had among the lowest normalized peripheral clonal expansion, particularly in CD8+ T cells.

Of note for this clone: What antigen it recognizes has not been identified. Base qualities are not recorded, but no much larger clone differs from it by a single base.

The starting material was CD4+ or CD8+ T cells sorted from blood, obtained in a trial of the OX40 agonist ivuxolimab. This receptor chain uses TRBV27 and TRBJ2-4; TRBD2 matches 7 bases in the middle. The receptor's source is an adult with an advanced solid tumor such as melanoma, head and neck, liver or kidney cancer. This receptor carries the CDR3 CASSPMGGLQYF. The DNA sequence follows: TGTGCCAGCAGTCCCATGGGGGGGTTACAGTACTTC.